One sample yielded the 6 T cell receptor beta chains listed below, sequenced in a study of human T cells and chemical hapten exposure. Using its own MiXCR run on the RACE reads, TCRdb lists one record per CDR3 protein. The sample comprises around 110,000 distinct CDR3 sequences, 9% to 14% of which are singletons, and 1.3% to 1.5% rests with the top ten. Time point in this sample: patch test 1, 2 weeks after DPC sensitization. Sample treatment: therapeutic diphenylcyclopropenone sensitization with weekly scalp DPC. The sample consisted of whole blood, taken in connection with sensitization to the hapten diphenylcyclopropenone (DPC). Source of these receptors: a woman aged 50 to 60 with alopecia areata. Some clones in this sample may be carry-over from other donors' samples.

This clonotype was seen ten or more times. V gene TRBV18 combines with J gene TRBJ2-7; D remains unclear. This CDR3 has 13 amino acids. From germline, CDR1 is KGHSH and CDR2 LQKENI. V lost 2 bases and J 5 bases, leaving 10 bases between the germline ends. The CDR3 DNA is TGTGCCAGCTCACCATTAAGAAGTGACGAGCAGTACTTC. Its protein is CASSPLRSDEQYF.

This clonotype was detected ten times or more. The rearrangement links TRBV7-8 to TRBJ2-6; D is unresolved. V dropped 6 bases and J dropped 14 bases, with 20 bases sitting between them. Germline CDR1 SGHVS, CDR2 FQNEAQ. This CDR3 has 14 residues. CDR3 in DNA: TGTGCCAGCAGTCCTGGCGCCTCACTACAGTTCCTGACTTTC. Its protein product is CASSPGASLQFLTF. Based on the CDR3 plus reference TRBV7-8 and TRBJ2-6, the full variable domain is GAGVSQSPRYKVAKRGQDVALRCDPISGHVSLFWYQQALGQGPEFLTYFQNEAQLDKSGLPSDRFFAERPEGSVSTLKIQRTQQEDSAVYLCASSPGASLQFLTFGAGSRLTVL.

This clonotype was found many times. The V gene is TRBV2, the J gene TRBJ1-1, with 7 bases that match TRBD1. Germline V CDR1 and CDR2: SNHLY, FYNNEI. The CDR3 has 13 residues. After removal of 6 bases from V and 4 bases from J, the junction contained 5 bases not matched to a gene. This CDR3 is CASRTRGGTEAFF. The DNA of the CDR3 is TGTGCCAGCAGAACCAGGGGGGGCACTGAAGCTTTCTTT.

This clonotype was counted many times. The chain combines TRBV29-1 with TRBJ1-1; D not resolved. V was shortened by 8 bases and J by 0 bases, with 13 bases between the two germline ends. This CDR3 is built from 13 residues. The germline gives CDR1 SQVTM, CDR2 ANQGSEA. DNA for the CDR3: TGCAGCCCCATGAACAGATTGAACACTGAAGCTTTCTTT. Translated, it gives CSPMNRLNTEAFF.

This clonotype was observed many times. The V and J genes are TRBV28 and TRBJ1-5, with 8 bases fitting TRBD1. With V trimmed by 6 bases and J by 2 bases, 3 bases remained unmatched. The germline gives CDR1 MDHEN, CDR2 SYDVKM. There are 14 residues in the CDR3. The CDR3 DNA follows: TGTGCCAGCAGGTTGACAGGGGGCAATCAGCCCCAGCATTTT. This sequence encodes CASRLTGGNQPQHF.

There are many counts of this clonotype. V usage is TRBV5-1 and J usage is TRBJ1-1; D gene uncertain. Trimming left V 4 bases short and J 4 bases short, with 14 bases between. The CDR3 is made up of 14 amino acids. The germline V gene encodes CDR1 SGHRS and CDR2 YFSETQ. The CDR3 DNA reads TGCGCCAGCAGCCGGGATACAGAGGGCACTGAAGCTTTCTTT. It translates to CASSRDTEGTEAFF.